The 30 T cell receptor beta chains below were found in one sample sequenced in a study of blood T cell repertoires in COVID-19. Data came from immunoSEQ multiplex PCR; TCRdb stores just in-frame clones and leaves some out. The sample has about 270,000 clones, approximately 87% seen once; the top ten hold about 2.5%. The sample comprised peripheral blood. The source is a woman in her forties or fifties with acute or convalescent COVID-19.

This clone was detected only once. The J gene is TRBJ1-3, the V gene TRBV6-1, with D hard to call. The CDR3 consists of 14 residues. Trimming shortened V by 2 bases and J by 3 bases, and 8 bases separated the two germline ends. In germline, CDR1 is MNHNS, CDR2 SASEGT. DNA for the CDR3: TGTGCCAGCAGTGAATGGCCGGGTGGAAACACCATATATTTT. It codes for CASSEWPGGNTIYF.

The rearrangement uses TRBV28 and TRBJ1-1, with 9 bases identical to TRBD1. CDR3 size: 17 residues. Germline trimming cut 8 bases from V and 1 base from J; bases unmatched to any gene: 14. Germline CDR1 and CDR2: MDHEN and SYDVKM. The CDR3 nucleotides read TGTGCCAGCGGTCATGTGGACAGGGGCCTACCGAACACTGAAGCTTTCTTT. Translating gives CASGHVDRGLPNTEAFF.

The genes are TRBV7-2 and TRBJ1-6, with a possible D match to TRBD1 (6 bases). The germline CDR1 and CDR2 sequences are SGHTA and FQGNSA. The CDR3 spans 14 residues. V was pared by 6 bases and J by 7 bases, with 13 bases between. In DNA, the CDR3 is TGTGCCAGCAGACAGGGATCCGGCAATTCACCCCTCCACTTT. Encoded protein: CASRQGSGNSPLHF.

The V and J genes are TRBV5-1 and TRBJ2-7, with D tentatively TRBD2 (7 bases). The V end was cut by 5 bases, the J end by 3 bases, with 18 bases between. The CDR3 totals 15 residues. Germline V lookup: CDR1 SGHRS, CDR2 YFSETQ. The CDR3 is CASRDSTGGFYEQYF. The CDR3 bases are TGCGCCAGCAGAGACTCTACGGGGGGCTTCTACGAGCAGTACTTC.

V gene TRBV6-5 combines with J gene TRBJ1-2; 7 bases line up with TRBD1. CDR3 size: 14 residues. CDR1 is MNHEY, CDR2 SVGAGI, per germline. Germline trimming cut 4 bases from V and 8 bases from J; bases unmatched to any gene: 10. This CDR3 reads CASSSMTGSGGYTF. The CDR3 region has the DNA TGTGCCAGCAGTTCCATGACAGGGTCGGGCGGCTACACCTTC.

This chain uses TRBV28 with TRBJ1-2, with D tentatively TRBD1 (5 bases). Germline loops: CDR1 MDHEN, CDR2 SYDVKM. The CDR3 covers 12 residues. The germline V and J ends were trimmed by 3 bases and 7 bases, with 9 bases remaining between them. CDR3 DNA sequence: TGTGCCAGCAGTTTTACGGGGGTTGGCTACACCTTC. This translates into CASSFTGVGYTF.

This clone came up a few times. The CDR3 protein is CASSEDGRNTEAFF. The CDR3 region has the DNA TGTGCCAGCAGTGAAGATGGGAGGAACACTGAAGCTTTCTTT. V is TRBV6-1 and J is TRBJ1-1; D not certain. The V end was cut by 1 base, the J end by 1 base, with 7 bases between. The CDR3 length is 14 residues. The germline CDR1 and CDR2 sequences are MNHNS and SASEGT.

The rearrangement links TRBV7-3 to TRBJ2-5, with TRBD1 as a possible D gene (6 bases). Germline CDR1 SGHTA, CDR2 FQGTGA. The CDR3 loop spans 17 amino acids. Between the trimmed V and J ends, which lost 5 bases and 4 bases, there was a span of 23 bases. The CDR3 here is CASSPRGWDNGGETQYF. Written as DNA, the CDR3 is TGTGCCAGCAGCCCTAGGGGTTGGGACAATGGGGGAGAGACCCAGTACTTC.

This clone was observed a handful of times. This chain links TRBV2 with TRBJ2-3; 7 nucleotides align to TRBD1. The CDR3 runs 14 residues. Per the germline V gene, CDR1 is SNHLY and CDR2 is FYNNEI. Trimming removed 5 bases from V and 5 bases from J; junction bases left unmatched: 7. The CDR3 sequence is CASSPDRERDTQYF. The CDR3 DNA is TGTGCCAGCAGTCCAGACAGGGAGCGAGATACGCAGTATTTT.

The genes are TRBV18 and TRBJ2-5, with a possible D match to TRBD2 (6 bases). The CDR3 contains 16 residues. From germline, CDR1 is KGHSH and CDR2 LQKENI. V shed 2 bases and J shed 3 bases, with 16 bases lying between them. The CDR3 DNA sequence: TGTGCCAGCTCACCAGGAGTTGCGGGACCGGAAGAGACCCAGTACTTC. Encoded protein: CASSPGVAGPEETQYF.

The chain carries TRBV30 and TRBJ1-2; no definite D call. Germline lookup yields CDR1 GTSNPN and CDR2 SVGIG (reference sequence). The V end was cut by 3 bases, the J end by 4 bases, with 9 bases between. The CDR3 is made up of 12 amino acids. The CDR3 reads CAWRGDLYGYTF. The CDR3 DNA follows: TGTGCCTGGAGGGGAGACCTCTATGGCTACACCTTC.

This chain joins TRBV24-1 and TRBJ2-1; D may be TRBD1 (6 bases). This CDR3 region has 15 residues. Trimming pared 5 bases from V and 4 bases from J, leaving 14 bases between. Germline CDR1 is KGHDR and CDR2 is SFDVKD. This CDR3 is CATSVGQGLYNEQFF. DNA for the CDR3: TGTGCCACCAGTGTTGGGCAGGGGCTATACAATGAGCAGTTCTTC.

The rearrangement uses TRBV28 and TRBJ2-2, with 7 bases that match TRBD2. CDR1 and CDR2 from the germline V gene are MDHEN and SYDVKM. The CDR3 extends over 13 amino acids. The J segment lost 6 bases and the V segment lost 2 bases, leaving 0 bases of the junction unmatched. The CDR3 coding sequence is TGTGCCAGCAGTTTACGGGGGGCCGGGGAGCTGTTTTTT. Translation gives CASSLRGAGELFF.

There are a few counts of this clone. The CDR3 spells CASSLIAGDGEQYF. CDR3 DNA: TGCGCCAGCAGCTTAATAGCGGGAGATGGCGAGCAGTACTTC. This chain joins TRBV5-1 and TRBJ2-7; TRBD2 matches 9 bases. CDR3 length equals 14 residues. Germline V gene sequence: CDR1 SGHRS, CDR2 YFSETQ. V shed 2 bases and J 6 bases; nucleotides not matched to a gene: 6.

This chain links TRBV27 with TRBJ1-1; 8 bases agree with TRBD1. This CDR3 region has 16 residues. CDR1 and CDR2 from the germline V gene are MNHEY and SMNVEV (reference sequence). With V trimmed by 5 bases and J by 1 base, 9 bases remained unmatched. CDR3 in DNA: TGTGCCAGCAGTGGAGGACGGGGACAGGCGAACACTGAAGCTTTCTTT. This translates into CASSGGRGQANTEAFF.

The rearrangement joins TRBV11-2 to TRBJ2-1; D perhaps matches TRBD1 (6 bases). Per the germline V gene, CDR1 is SGHAT and CDR2 is FQNNGV. V lost 5 bases to trimming and J lost 11 bases, with 16 bases between them. There are 13 residues in the CDR3. The CDR3 DNA reads TGTGCCAGCAGCCAGAGGGGGTTAGCGCAGCAGTTCTTC. Amino acids: CASSQRGLAQQFF. The full variable domain, with the rest looked up from reference TRBV11-2 and TRBJ2-1, is EAGVAQSPRYKIIEKRQSVAFWCNPISGHATLYWYQQILGQGPKLLIQFQNNGVVDDSQLPKDRFSAERLKGVDSTLKIQPAKLEDSAVYLCASSQRGLAQQFFGPGTRLTVL.

This chain joins TRBV27 and TRBJ2-7, with D uncertain. Germline CDR1 and CDR2: MNHEY and SMNVEV (reference sequence). This CDR3 is built from 14 residues. V gave up 5 bases and J gave up 0 bases, with 11 bases separating them. CDR3: CASSAYSSSYEQYF. The CDR3 region has the DNA TGTGCCAGCAGTGCCTACAGTAGCTCCTACGAGCAGTACTTC.

This chain uses TRBV7-2 with TRBJ1-1; 7 bases agree with TRBD1. Germline V gene data show CDR1 as SGHTA and CDR2 as FQGNSA. The CDR3 length is 14 residues. Trimming took 4 bases from V and 0 from J; bases not matched to a gene: 2. The chain's CDR3 is CASSSRGMNTEAFF. The CDR3 bases are TGTGCCAGCAGCTCCAGGGGGATGAACACTGAAGCTTTCTTT.

The CDR3 bases are TGTGCCTCCGGCCGGGACAGGGGGAGCGATGAGCAGTTCTTC. It encodes CASGRDRGSDEQFF. The V gene is TRBV10-3, the J gene TRBJ2-1, with 11 bases aligning to TRBD1. V gave up 11 bases and J gave up 8 bases; unmatched junction bases: 11. The CDR3 has 14 amino acids. CDR1 ENHRY and CDR2 SYGVKD come from the germline V gene.

CDR3 sequence reads: CAFRTSGRYEQYF. Here the CDR3 DNA reads TGTGCCTTTCGGACTAGCGGGAGATACGAGCAGTACTTC. The chain has TRBV30 and TRBJ2-7, with 13 bases matching TRBD2. This CDR3 has 13 residues. Germline assignment: CDR1 GTSNPN and CDR2 SVGIG (reference sequence). V dropped 7 bases and J dropped 4; count of bases not matched to a gene: 4.

The count of this clone is one. The chain combines TRBV6-5 with TRBJ2-3; 8 nucleotides agree with TRBD1. The CDR3 contains 13 residues. The germline gives CDR1 MNHEY, CDR2 SVGAGI. After removal of 11 bases from V and 4 bases from J, the junction contained 8 bases not matched to a gene. This chain's CDR3 is CAAMAGGADTQYF. The CDR3 nucleotides are TGTGCCGCTATGGCAGGGGGCGCAGATACGCAGTATTTT.

The rearrangement joins TRBV7-8 to TRBJ2-1; 8 nucleotides line up with TRBD2. Losses at the gene ends were 4 bases for V and 10 bases for J; bases not matched to a gene: 15. Germline V CDR1 and CDR2: SGHVS, FQNEAQ. There are 16 residues in the CDR3. The CDR3 coding sequence is TGTGCCAGCAGCTCCCCTTTTGGTCGGGAGGGCCCGGAGCAGTTCTTC. This gives the protein CASSSPFGREGPEQFF.

This chain uses TRBV5-6 with TRBJ1-6; no definite D call. Trimming pared 0 bases from V and 7 bases from J, leaving 5 bases between. The CDR3 spans 13 residues. The V gene's germline CDR1 is SGHDT and CDR2 YYEEEE. The CDR3 here is CASSLEANSPLHF. In DNA, the CDR3 is TGTGCCAGCAGCTTGGAAGCGAATTCACCCCTCCACTTT.

The chain links TRBV7-2 to TRBJ2-7; 8 positions agree with TRBD2. CDR3 length equals 14 residues. The V and J ends lost 3 bases and 2 bases, in that order; junction bases with no gene match: 3. CDR1 is SGHTA, CDR2 FQGNSA, per germline. In DNA, the CDR3 is TGTGCCAGCAGCTTTGGACTAGCAACCTACGAGCAGTACTTC. Residues: CASSFGLATYEQYF.

The gene calls are TRBV7-8 and TRBJ1-1; D might be TRBD1 (6 bases). The V gene lost 3 bases and the J gene lost 1 base, with 9 bases spanning the gap. The CDR3 is 14 amino acids. Germline CDR1 SGHVS, CDR2 FQNEAQ. CDR3 sequence (DNA): TGTGCCAGCAGCTTCGGACAGTCGAACACTGAAGCTTTCTTT. As protein: CASSFGQSNTEAFF. Full variable domain (rest looked up from reference TRBV7-8 and TRBJ1-1): GAGVSQSPRYKVAKRGQDVALRCDPISGHVSLFWYQQALGQGPEFLTYFQNEAQLDKSGLPSDRFFAERPEGSVSTLKIQRTQQEDSAVYLCASSFGQSNTEAFFGQGTRLTVV.

The genes are TRBV3-1 (or the pseudogene TRBV3-2) and TRBJ2-5; D is ambiguous. V was shortened by 2 bases and J by 4 bases, with 11 bases between the two germline ends. The CDR3 loop spans 14 amino acids. Germline V gene data show CDR1 as LGHDT and CDR2 as YNNKEL (reference sequence). CDR3 DNA sequence: TGTGCCAGCAGCCAAAGAGGATTTTTAGAGACCCAGTACTTC. The encoded protein is CASSQRGFLETQYF.

The chain joins TRBV6-5 to TRBJ1-6, with a possible D match to TRBD1 (5 bases). The germline V and J ends were trimmed by 3 bases and 9 bases, with 9 bases remaining between them. The CDR3 is 13 amino acids. Per germline, CDR1 MNHEY and CDR2 SVGAGI. The chain's CDR3 is CASSYSRVSPLHF. CDR3 bases: TGTGCCAGCAGTTATTCCAGGGTTTCACCCCTCCACTTT.

The chain links TRBV4-3 to TRBJ1-2; 8 bases agree with TRBD1. The germline V gene has CDR1 LGHNA and CDR2 YSLEER. V dropped 2 bases and J dropped 3; count of bases not matched to a gene: 5. This CDR3 is built from 15 residues. The chain's CDR3 is CASSQSRQGYYGYTF. In DNA form, the CDR3 reads TGCGCCAGCAGCCAATCTCGACAGGGGTACTATGGCTACACCTTC.

This clone has only a few counts. This chain uses TRBV5-4 with TRBJ1-1; perhaps TRBD1 as D (6 bases). The CDR3 has 14 residues. V was trimmed by 0 bases and J by 1 base, leaving 7 bases between them. Germline CDR1 and CDR2: SGHNT and YYREEE (reference sequence). The CDR3 DNA reads as TGTGCCAGCAGCTTGGGGACAGCGAACACTGAAGCTTTCTTT. Amino acids: CASSLGTANTEAFF.

The table lists this clone with a few counts. The chain combines TRBV29-1 with TRBJ1-1; tentative D call: TRBD1 (5 bases). The CDR3 has 13 residues. The V end lost 4 bases, the J end lost 11 bases, and 20 bases lay between the germline ends. CDR1 is SQVTM and CDR2 is ANQGSEA in the germline V gene. The CDR3 DNA is TGCAGCGTTGGGGCCAGGGTCCGGTCGTGGGCTTTCTTT. It specifies CSVGARVRSWAFF.